The clone carrying this T cell receptor beta chain was recorded at least ten times. This sample stems from a study of patients and donors after allogeneic stem cell transplantation. TCRdb re-analysed the RT-PCR reads in MiXCR, keeping a single row per CDR3 protein. In the table there are over 400,000 distinct CDR3 sequences, more than 15% of which are singletons. With 6 bases clipped from V and 8 bases from J, the junction kept 6 bases outside the gene matches. This CDR3 region has 12 residues. The sample comprised blood, either unsorted or a sorted T cell fraction (not recorded which). The chain links TRBV12-3 or TRBV12-4 to TRBJ1-2, with 7 bases matching TRBD1. The source is a human donor who was either an allogeneic HSCT recipient or a stem cell or donor lymphocyte infusion donor (not recorded which). It is not recorded whose cells these are; they may come from a transplant donor. The chain's CDR3 is CASSDRVRGYTF. The CDR3 nucleotides are TGTGCCAGCAGCGACAGGGTACGCGGCTACACCTTC.